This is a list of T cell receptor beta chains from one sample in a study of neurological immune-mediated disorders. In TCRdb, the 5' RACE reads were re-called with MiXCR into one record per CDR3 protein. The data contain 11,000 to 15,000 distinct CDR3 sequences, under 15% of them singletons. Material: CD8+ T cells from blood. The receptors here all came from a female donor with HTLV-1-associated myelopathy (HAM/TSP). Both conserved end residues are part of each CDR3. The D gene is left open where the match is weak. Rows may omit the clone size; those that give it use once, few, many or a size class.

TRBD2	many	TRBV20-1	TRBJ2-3	CSAGTSGGTDTQYF	TGCAGTGCTGGAACTAGCGGGGGGACAGATACGCAGTATTTT
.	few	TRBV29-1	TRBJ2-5	CSVVSIGKETQYF	TGCAGCGTTGTTTCGATAGGGAAAGAGACCCAGTACTTC
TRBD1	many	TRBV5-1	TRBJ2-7	CASSLGEGQGDPRVGYEQYF	TGCGCCAGCAGCTTGGGAGAAGGACAGGGCGATCCAAGGGTCGGCTACGAGCAGTACTTC
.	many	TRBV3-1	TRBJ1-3	CASSPGTVSGNTIYF	TGTGCCAGCAGCCCGGGGACTGTTTCTGGAAACACCATATATTTT
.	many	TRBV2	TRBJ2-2	CASRGTGEESNTGELFF	TGTGCCAGCAGGGGAACGGGGGAAGAATCGAACACCGGGGAGCTGTTTTTT
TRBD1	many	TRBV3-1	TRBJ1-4	CASSLNTGTGGPILNEKLFF	TGTGCCAGCAGCCTTAATACCGGGACAGGGGGCCCAATCTTAAATGAAAAACTGTTTTTT
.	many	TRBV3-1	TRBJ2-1	CASSQEGGLSSYNEQFF	TGTGCCAGCAGCCAAGAAGGTGGACTCAGCTCCTACAATGAGCAGTTCTTC
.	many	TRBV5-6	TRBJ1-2	CASSLDAQGFEDYGYTF	TGTGCCAGCAGCTTGGACGCTCAGGGTTTTGAAGACTATGGCTACACCTTC
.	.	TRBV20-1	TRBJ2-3	CSARAREWNTNTQYF	TGCAGTGCTAGAGCTCGGGAATGGAACACAAATACGCAGTATTTT
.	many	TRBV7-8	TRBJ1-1	CASSLRGNTEAFF	TGTGCCAGCAGCTTAAGAGGGAACACTGAAGCTTTCTTT
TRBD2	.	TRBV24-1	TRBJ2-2	CATGPPGLVGLTWELFF	TGTGCCACCGGACCTCCGGGACTAGTGGGATTGACCTGGGAGCTGTTTTTT
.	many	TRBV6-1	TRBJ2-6	CASIVGGLSGANVLTF	TGTGCCAGCATCGTAGGGGGACTCTCTGGGGCCAACGTCCTGACTTTC
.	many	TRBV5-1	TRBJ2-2	CASSLTGDGAGELFF	TGCGCCAGCAGCCTAACGGGGGACGGCGCCGGGGAGCTGTTTTTT
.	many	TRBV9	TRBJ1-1	CASSARGGLNTEAFF	TGTGCCAGCAGCGCTCGGGGGGGATTGAACACTGAAGCTTTCTTT
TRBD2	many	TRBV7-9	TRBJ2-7	CASSLAGTRAHEQYF	TGTGCCAGCAGCTTAGCTGGGACTAGAGCGCACGAGCAGTACTTC
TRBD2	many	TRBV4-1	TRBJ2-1	CASSQEIAGGYEQFF	TGCGCCAGCAGCCAAGAAATAGCGGGAGGTTATGAGCAGTTCTTC
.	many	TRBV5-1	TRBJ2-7	CASSPAPGTYEQYF	TGCGCCAGCAGCCCGGCGCCAGGGACCTACGAGCAGTACTTC
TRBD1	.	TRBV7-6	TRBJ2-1	CASISTGGPLNNEQFF	TGTGCCAGCATCTCAACAGGGGGCCCACTAAACAATGAGCAGTTCTTC
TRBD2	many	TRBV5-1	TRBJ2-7	CASSPGGGTAEQYF	TGCGCCAGCAGCCCGGGGGGGGGAACGGCCGAGCAGTACTTC
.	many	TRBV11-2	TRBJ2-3	CASSLDRRAVDTQYF	TGTGCCAGCAGCTTAGATCGGAGGGCAGTCGATACGCAGTATTTT
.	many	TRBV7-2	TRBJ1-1	CASSLGRTEAFF	TGTGCCAGCAGCTTAGGGAGGACAGAAGCTTTCTTT
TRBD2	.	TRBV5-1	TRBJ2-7	CSSSSTVGLAGVTSEQYF	TGCTCCAGCAGCTCGACAGTGGGACTAGCGGGAGTCACCTCCGAGCAGTACTTC
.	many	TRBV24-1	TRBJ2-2	CATSAEDANTGELFF	TGTGCCACCAGTGCTGAGGACGCGAACACCGGGGAGCTGTTTTTT
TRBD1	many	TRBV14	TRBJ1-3	CASSQVQGVGNTIYF	TGTGCCAGCAGCCAAGTCCAGGGGGTTGGAAACACCATATATTTT
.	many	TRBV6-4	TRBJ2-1	CASSEGDSDYNEQFF	TGTGCCAGCAGTGAAGGGGACTCTGACTACAATGAGCAGTTCTTC
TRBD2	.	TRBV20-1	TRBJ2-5	CSAGGLAGGETGTGGLETQYF	TGCAGTGCTGGGGGACTAGCGGGAGGGGAAACCGGGACAGGGGGCCTAGAGACCCAGTACTTC
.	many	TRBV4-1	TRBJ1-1	CASSHLGTSTEAFF	TGCGCCAGCAGCCACCTAGGGACATCGACTGAAGCTTTCTTT
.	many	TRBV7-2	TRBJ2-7	CASSSTVTYEQYF	TGTGCCAGCAGCTCCACTGTTACCTACGAGCAGTACTTC
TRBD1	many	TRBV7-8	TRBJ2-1	CASSLVGRGRYNEQFF	TGTGCCAGCAGCTTAGTTGGCAGGGGGCGATACAATGAGCAGTTCTTC
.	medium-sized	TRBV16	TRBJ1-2	CASSQSGGGYTF	TGTGCCAGCAGCCAATCCGGGGGTGGCTACACCTTC
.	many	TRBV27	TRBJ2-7	CASSTGLGYEQYF	TGTGCCAGCAGTACAGGGTTGGGGTACGAGCAGTACTTC
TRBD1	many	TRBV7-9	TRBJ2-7	CASTNQQGTEHEQYF	TGTGCCAGCACCAACCAACAGGGGACGGAACACGAGCAGTACTTC
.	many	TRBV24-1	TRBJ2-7	CATSDRDRPYEQYF	TGTGCCACCAGTGACCGCGACAGACCCTACGAGCAGTACTTC
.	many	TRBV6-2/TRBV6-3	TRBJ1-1	CASSYGTEAFF	TGTGCCAGCAGCTACGGCACTGAAGCTTTCTTT
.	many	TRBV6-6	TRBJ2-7	CASSSGLLGSYEQYF	TGTGCCAGCAGTTCCGGACTCTTGGGGTCCTACGAGCAGTACTTC
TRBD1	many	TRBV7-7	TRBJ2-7	CASSPGTGSWEQYF	TGTGCTAGCAGCCCTGGGACAGGGAGTTGGGAGCAGTACTTC
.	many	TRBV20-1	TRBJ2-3	CSASVGPTLRTDTQYF	TGCAGTGCTAGTGTAGGTCCGACTCTCCGCACAGATACGCAGTATTTT
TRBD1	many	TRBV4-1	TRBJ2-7	CASSQVATGGIYEQYF	TGCGCCAGCAGCCAAGTTGCGACAGGGGGCATCTACGAGCAGTACTTC
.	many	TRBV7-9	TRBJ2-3	CASSFQGWSTDTQYF	TGTGCCAGCAGTTTTCAGGGGTGGAGCACAGATACGCAGTATTTT
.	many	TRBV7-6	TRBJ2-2	CASSLLGGAAGELFF	TGTGCCAGCAGCTTATTGGGGGGGGCCGCCGGGGAGCTGTTTTTT
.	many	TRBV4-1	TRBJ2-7	CASSQEVERGFPTYEQYF	TGCGCCAGCAGCCAAGAGGTAGAAAGGGGGTTCCCAACCTACGAGCAGTACTTC
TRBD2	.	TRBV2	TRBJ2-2	CASSVGAGRTGELFF	TGTGCCAGCAGCGTTGGAGCGGGACGCACCGGGGAGCTGTTTTTT
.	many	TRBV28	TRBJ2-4	CASSPRSLSGKNIQYF	TGTGCCAGCAGTCCGCGTAGTTTGTCGGGCAAAAACATTCAGTACTTC
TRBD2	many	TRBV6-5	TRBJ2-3	CASSSGLGRGADTQYF	TGTGCCAGCAGTAGCGGCCTAGGGCGGGGGGCAGATACGCAGTATTTT
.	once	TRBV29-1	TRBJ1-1	CSAPSRGVNTEAFF	TGCAGCGCACCTTCTCGGGGGGTGAACACTGAAGCTTTCTTT
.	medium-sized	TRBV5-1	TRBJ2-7	CASKSDTHYEQYF	TGCGCCAGCAAAAGTGACACCCACTACGAGCAGTACTTC
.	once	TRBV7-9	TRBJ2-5	CASSVYRSGTQYF	TGTGCCAGCAGCGTGTACAGAAGTGGGACCCAGTACTTC
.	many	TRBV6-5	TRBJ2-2	CASSYFGENTGELFF	TGTGCCAGCAGTTATTTCGGGGAGAACACCGGGGAGCTGTTTTTT
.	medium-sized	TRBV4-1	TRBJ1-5	CASSDVPGQNPSNQPQHF	TGCGCCAGCAGCGACGTCCCCGGACAAAACCCTAGCAATCAGCCCCAGCATTTT